The 14 T cell receptor beta chains listed next were all sequenced from one sample in a study of identical twins. A single record per CDR3 protein comes from TCRdb applying MiXCR to the 5' RACE reads. Of 1.5 million to 2 million distinct CDR3 sequences in the sample, about 31% were seen once. The material sequenced was cord blood. Every receptor here comes from a newborn girl in good health.

The chain combines TRBV5-1 with TRBJ2-4; 13 positions agree with TRBD2. The DNA end lines up better with TRBJ2-5; the J call may be wrong. Looked up from germline, CDR1 is SGHRS and CDR2 is YFSETQ. The CDR3 extends over 15 amino acids. CDR3 in amino acids: CASSGRTSGSQTQYF. The DNA for the CDR3 is TGCGCCAGCAGCGGCCGGACTAGCGGGAGCCAGACCCAGTACTTC.

The rearrangement uses TRBV12-3 or TRBV12-4 and TRBJ2-7, with TRBD2 matching 7 bases. The CDR3 consists of 15 residues. The trim removed 2 bases at V and 2 bases at J, leaving 6 bases unmatched. CDR3 residues: CASSLMAGVPYEQYF. The CDR3 coding sequence is TGTGCCAGCAGTTTAATGGCGGGAGTGCCCTACGAGCAGTACTTC.

This sequence joins TRBV20-1 and TRBJ2-1; possible D gene TRBD2, 6 bases. CDR3 length: 14 amino acids. Germline CDR1 DFQATT, CDR2 SNEGSKA (reference sequence). The V end lost 2 bases, the J end lost 4 bases, and 12 bases lay between the germline ends. In DNA, the CDR3 is TGCAGTGCTAGACCCCGGGACTGGTACAATGAGCAGTTCTTC. Encoded protein: CSARPRDWYNEQFF.

This clonotype was seen just once. The chain combines TRBV24-1 with TRBJ2-3; 11 bases map to TRBD2. The CDR3 is made up of 14 amino acids. Germline CDR1 KGHDR, CDR2 SFDVKD. V was pared by 9 bases and J by 5 bases, with 6 bases of the junction left unmatched. The DNA for the CDR3 is TGTGCCACCGGTGGGACTAGCGGAAGAGATACGCAGTATTTT. It specifies CATGGTSGRDTQYF.

Only a few counts were recorded for this clonotype. The chain has TRBV14 and TRBJ2-1; no firm D call. The length of the CDR3 is 15 residues. The V end was cut by 0 bases, the J end by 5 bases, with 11 bases between. CDR1 SGHDN and CDR2 FVKESK come from the germline V gene. CDR3 sequence (DNA): TGTGCCAGCAGCCAAGATTGGGTAGGCCACAATGAGCAGTTCTTC. Its translation is CASSQDWVGHNEQFF. Full variable domain (remainder filled in from reference TRBV14 and TRBJ2-1): EAGVTQFPSHSVIEKGQTVTLRCDPISGHDNLYWYRRVMGKEIKFLLHFVKESKQDESGMPNNRFLAERTGGTYSTLKVQPAELEDSGVYFCASSQDWVGHNEQFFGPGTRLTVL.

This clonotype appeared a few times. This chain links TRBV24-1 with TRBJ1-5; D is ambiguous. Per germline, CDR1 KGHDR and CDR2 SFDVKD. CDR3 size: 14 residues. Trimming pared 4 bases from V and 0 bases from J, leaving 6 bases between. CDR3 region: CATSDEASNQPQHF. In nucleotides, the CDR3 is TGTGCCACCAGTGACGAGGCTAGCAATCAGCCCCAGCATTTT.

The V gene is TRBV20-1, the J gene TRBJ2-1; TRBD1 agrees at 7 bases. The CDR3 is 18 residues long. Losses at the gene ends were 3 bases for V and 0 bases for J; bases not matched to a gene: 14. Per the germline V gene, CDR1 is DFQATT and CDR2 is SNEGSKA (reference sequence). The DNA for the CDR3 is TGCAGTGCTAGGGGGGACAGTTTAAGAACGAGCTCCTACAATGAGCAGTTCTTC. It yields the protein CSARGDSLRTSSYNEQFF.

This clonotype was seen at least ten times. This sequence joins TRBV29-1 and TRBJ2-1, with 9 bases matching TRBD2. Germline CDR1 SQVTM, CDR2 ANQGSEA. V shed 4 bases and J 1 base; nucleotides not matched to a gene: 5. The length of the CDR3 is 15 residues. The CDR3 DNA reads as TGCAGCGTTGTGCCCCTAGCGGGATCCTACAATGAGCAGTTCTTC. This translates into CSVVPLAGSYNEQFF.

The J gene is TRBJ1-1, the V gene TRBV28, with D perhaps TRBD1 (5 bases). Between the trimmed V and J ends, which lost 5 bases and 10 bases, there was a span of 17 bases. The CDR3 totals 13 residues. CDR1 is MDHEN, CDR2 SYDVKM, per germline. The CDR3 loop reads CASSVDSIESAFF. CDR3 DNA: TGTGCCAGCAGTGTTGACAGCATAGAATCAGCTTTCTTT.

This CDR3 is CSAYRQGYNEQFF. The CDR3, as DNA: TGCAGTGCTTATAGACAGGGCTACAATGAGCAGTTCTTC. The rearrangement joins TRBV20-1 to TRBJ2-1; 7 positions agree with TRBD1. V was pared by 5 bases and J by 3 bases, with 4 bases of the junction left unmatched. The CDR3 is 13 residues long. The germline V gene has CDR1 DFQATT and CDR2 SNEGSKA (reference sequence).

The J gene is TRBJ1-1, the V gene TRBV6-6; 7 bases map to TRBD1. Germline CDR1 reads MNHNY; CDR2 reads SVGAGI (reference sequence). Germline trimming cut 6 bases from V and 4 bases from J; bases unmatched to any gene: 14. The CDR3 length is 16 residues. The CDR3: CASSLGWGQGGTEAFF. CDR3 nucleotides: TGTGCCAGCAGCCTAGGATGGGGGCAGGGGGGCACTGAAGCTTTCTTT.

This clonotype came up a few times. The genes are TRBV5-1 and TRBJ2-5, with D unclear. Looked up from germline, CDR1 is SGHRS and CDR2 is YFSETQ. Trimming left V 1 base short and J 11 bases short, with 24 bases between. The CDR3 contains 16 residues. CDR3 nucleotides: TGCGCCAGCAGCTTGAGATATTACACGAGCCGCGATGAGCAGTACTTC. As protein: CASSLRYYTSRDEQYF. Together with reference TRBV5-1 and TRBJ2-5, the CDR3 gives the full variable domain: KAGVTQTPRYLIKTRGQQVTLSCSPISGHRSVSWYQQTPGQGLQFLFEYFSETQRNKGNFPGRFSGRQFSNSRSEMNVSTLELGDSALYLCASSLRYYTSRDEQYFGPGTRLLVL.

There are a few counts of this clonotype. The chain employs TRBV12-3 or TRBV12-4 and TRBJ2-3; D is perhaps TRBD1 (6 bases). The CDR3 sequence is 14 residues long. With 6 bases removed from V and 2 bases from J, the gap between germline ends came to 12 bases. CDR3 nucleotide sequence: TGTGCCAGCAGGATGACAGGAACCACAGATACGCAGTATTTT. Its protein product is CASRMTGTTDTQYF.

This clonotype turned up a few times. The chain has TRBV5-4 and TRBJ1-4, with TRBD1 identical over 8 bases. CDR3 length equals 15 residues. Germline V lookup: CDR1 SGHNT, CDR2 YYREEE (reference sequence). V was clipped by 4 bases and J by 14 bases; unmatched bases: 16. The CDR3 DNA sequence: TGTGCCAGCAGCACCGGACAGGGTTCCCCAACAAGGCTGTTTTTT. Protein sequence: CASSTGQGSPTRLFF.